Shown below are 12 T cell receptor beta chains from a single sample sequenced in a study of control samples from healthy donors and cancer patients. Method: immunoSEQ multiplex PCR; TCRdb's copy keeps in-frame clones and lacks some. Of approximately 58,000 clones listed, around 87% were seen once; the top ten hold around 15%. The sample comprised PBMCs. These receptors were collected from a man aged 55 to 70 with head and neck cancer.

V gene TRBV5-1 combines with J gene TRBJ2-5; tentatively, D is TRBD1 (6 bases). Germline V CDR1 and CDR2: SGHRS, YFSETQ. V dropped 4 bases and J dropped 2 bases, with 18 bases sitting between them. The length of the CDR3 is 16 residues. CDR3 sequence (DNA): TGCGCCAGCAGCCCTATAGGACAGCCACCGCAAGAGACCCAGTACTTC. The encoded protein is CASSPIGQPPQETQYF.

The rearrangement links TRBV3-1 (or the pseudogene TRBV3-2) to TRBJ1-2; 8 bases are shared with TRBD1. The CDR3 sequence is 13 residues long. Germline CDR1 is LGHDT and CDR2 is YNNKEL (reference sequence). J lost 5 bases, V lost 4 bases, and 3 bases had no gene match. The CDR3, as DNA: TGTGCCAGCAGCCCAGGGGGCCCGTATGGCTACACCTTC. This encodes CASSPGGPYGYTF.

Concerning this clone: Other DNA sequences within the sample encode an identical CDR3. The chain couples TRBV19 to TRBJ1-5; TRBD1 aligns across 7 bases. CDR3 length: 15 residues. Losses at the gene ends were 5 bases for V and 0 bases for J; bases not matched to a gene: 4. CDR1 is LNHDA, CDR2 SQIVND, per germline (reference sequence). The CDR3 DNA is TGTGCCAGTAGTCCAGGGACAGCTAGCAATCAGCCCCAGCATTTT. It encodes CASSPGTASNQPQHF.

The rearrangement joins TRBV19 to TRBJ2-3; TRBD2 aligns across 9 bases. V trimming: 3 bases; J trimming: 2 bases; junction bases outside the gene matches: 3. CDR3 length: 15 residues. Germline V CDR1 and CDR2: LNHDA, SQIVND (reference sequence). CDR3 nucleotides: TGTGCCAGTAGTATCCTAGCGGGGCACACAGATACGCAGTATTTT. Translation gives CASSILAGHTDTQYF.

The V gene is TRBV4-2, the J gene TRBJ2-1; the D is unclear. The CDR3 contains 13 residues. Germline V gives CDR1 LGHNA, CDR2 YNFKEQ. V was clipped by 4 bases and J by 2 bases, with 6 bases between them. This CDR3 is CASSPLPYNEQFF. CDR3 sequence (DNA): TGTGCCAGCAGCCCCCTCCCCTACAATGAGCAGTTCTTC.

The J gene is TRBJ2-4, the V gene TRBV5-6; D is unclear. V lost 2 bases, J lost 3 bases, and 12 bases lay in between. Germline values: CDR1 SGHDT, CDR2 YYEEEE. The CDR3 is 15 amino acids. The CDR3 nucleotides read TGTGCCAGCAGCTTCGAATCAGCAGGCAAAAACATTCAGTACTTC. Protein sequence: CASSFESAGKNIQYF.

DNA for the CDR3: TGTGCCAGCAGCGAAGGGGTACAGCTTAACTATGGCTACACCTTC. Encoded protein: CASSEGVQLNYGYTF. This sequence joins TRBV9 and TRBJ1-2, with a possible D match to TRBD1 (5 bases). V was pared by 3 bases and J by 1 base, with 13 bases between. The CDR3 extends over 15 amino acids. Germline loops: CDR1 SGDLS, CDR2 YYNGEE.

The chain carries TRBV2 and TRBJ1-6; D possibly corresponds to TRBD1 (5 bases). The length of the CDR3 is 14 residues. V dropped 11 bases and J dropped 9 bases, with 20 bases sitting between them. Germline V lookup: CDR1 SNHLY, CDR2 FYNNEI. Here the CDR3 DNA reads TGTGCCGACTCACCAAGGGGCGTGAGTTCACCCCTCCACTTT. Its protein is CADSPRGVSSPLHF.

The CDR3 DNA sequence: TGTGCCAGCAGTGGAGGGATCCCACCTGGAAACACCATATATTTT. The encoded protein is CASSGGIPPGNTIYF. The chain carries TRBV2 and TRBJ1-3; D remains unclear. Germline V gene data show CDR1 as SNHLY and CDR2 as FYNNEI. V was trimmed by 4 bases and J by 2 bases, leaving 12 bases between them. This CDR3 region has 15 residues.

The chain links TRBV10-3 to TRBJ2-5; maybe TRBD1 (6 bases). From germline, CDR1 is ENHRY and CDR2 SYGVKD. The CDR3 extends over 13 amino acids. Trimming cost V 11 bases and J 2 bases, with 15 bases left between them. The CDR3 here is CAATGTPQETQYF. CDR3 nucleotide sequence: TGTGCCGCAACCGGGACACCTCAAGAGACCCAGTACTTC.

This chain links TRBV7-9 with TRBJ1-1; D is undetermined. Looked up from germline, CDR1 is SEHNR and CDR2 is FQNEAQ (reference sequence). Trimming removed 1 base at V and 5 bases at J, with 14 bases between. This CDR3 is 15 amino acids long. CDR3 coding DNA: TGTGCCAGCAGCTTAGGGAAGTTTAGAAGGACTGAAGCTTTCTTT. It translates to CASSLGKFRRTEAFF.

Sample share makes this clone medium-sized (0.01 to 0.1%). This chain links TRBV4-1 with TRBJ2-7; 9 bases are a match to TRBD1. The CDR3 contains 16 residues. V trimming: 4 bases; J trimming: 4 bases; junction bases outside the gene matches: 11. Germline V gene lookup returns CDR1 MGHRA and CDR2 YSYEKL. CDR3 amino acids: CASSLSPGQGQYEQYF. The CDR3 DNA reads TGCGCCAGCAGCCTGAGTCCGGGACAGGGTCAATACGAGCAGTACTTC.